This T cell receptor beta chain was sequenced during a study of response to subunit inactivated influenza vaccine (dated by TCRdb to the late 2010s). In the study overall: The study used deep quantitative T cell receptor repertoire profiling to track responses to a trivalent subunit inactivated influenza vaccine.

The protocol used for the library was RT-PCR. Sequenced on an Illumina HiSeq 2500. The raw public reads went through TCRdb reprocessing: fastp at Q25, MiXCR clone calling, in-frame beta chains kept. CDR3 protein duplicates are merged, each entry listing the most common genes and DNA. This sample lists approximately 680,000 distinct CDR3 sequences; more than 15% were detected once. The ten largest clones represent approximately 10% of the sample. Study-wide conclusions, independent of this receptor: The authors suggested that each seasonal influenza vaccination may recruit only a limited number of new T cells.

The CDR3 spans 14 residues, from the cysteine through the phenylalanine. This entry keeps only the CDR3 DNA: 42 bases, framed from base 1. Reading the germline V gene (reference sequence) gives CDR1 MNHEY and CDR2 SMNVEV. Deletion took 6 bases off V and 9 bases off J, with a span of 20 bases between the germline ends. As for this clonotype: The specificity of this receptor is unknown. No base qualities exist here, and no much larger clone lies one base off it.

The material was PBMCs from blood, obtained less than 13 days after vaccination. The sequence was obtained from a man in his fifties or sixties who received an inactivated influenza vaccine. Donor details come from another sample of the same person, matched by shared clones. The chain links TRBV27 with TRBJ2-5; the D segment is perhaps TRBD1 or TRBD2, each sharing 5 matched bases. CDR3 protein: CASRSRDQARAQYF. The nucleotides read TGTGCCAGCAGATCGAGGGACCAAGCGCGGGCCCAGTACTTC.